The 20 T cell receptor beta chains in this list originate from one sample, sequenced in a study of graft-versus-host responses after intestinal transplantation. Sequencing was performed with immunoSEQ multiplex PCR; in TCRdb, only in-frame clones are kept and a portion is missing. This sample has approximately 11,000 clones; under 85% occur once, and the top ten carry 10%. From the graft tissue, intraepithelial and lamina propria lymphocytes were released through processing. The source was ileum tissue, collected 23 days after intestinal transplant. All receptors derive from a human patient who received an intestinal transplant, so some T cells may come from the graft donor.

V is TRBV27 and J is TRBJ1-6; D is ambiguous. This CDR3 has 15 residues. Looked up from germline, CDR1 is MNHEY and CDR2 is SMNVEV (reference sequence). The V gene lost 4 bases and the J gene lost 5 bases, with 12 bases spanning the gap. CDR3 nucleotides: TGTGCCAGCAGTTCGCAGACTCTTGATAATTCACCCCTCCACTTT. This gives the protein CASSSQTLDNSPLHF.

The rearrangement links TRBV6-1 to TRBJ1-5; 11 bases are a match to TRBD1. This CDR3 contains 13 residues. Germline lookup yields CDR1 MNHNS and CDR2 SASEGT. With 8 bases clipped from V and 4 bases from J, the junction kept 1 base outside the gene matches. CDR3 sequence reads: CASGDRGNQPQHF. In nucleotides, the CDR3 is TGTGCCAGCGGGGACAGGGGGAATCAGCCCCAGCATTTT.

The chain links TRBV27 to TRBJ2-7, with TRBD1 matching 8 bases. V lost 1 base, J lost 5 bases, and 10 bases stayed unmatched. This CDR3 is built from 16 residues. Germline V lookup: CDR1 MNHEY, CDR2 SMNVEV (reference sequence). For the CDR3, the DNA is TGTGCCAGCAGTTTATACTTCCGGGACAGGTTCGACGAGCAGTACTTC. Protein: CASSLYFRDRFDEQYF.

This clone was observed a single time. The chain combines TRBV10-3 with TRBJ1-2, with TRBD1 matching over 7 bases. The junction had 15 bases not matched to a gene; V was cut back by 5 bases and J by 6 bases. Germline V CDR1 and CDR2: ENHRY, SYGVKD. There are 16 residues in the CDR3. CDR3 DNA: TGTGCCATCAGTCCACAGTGGACAGGAAGGGGCGATGGCTACACCTTC. Its translation: CAISPQWTGRGDGYTF.

This chain joins TRBV4-3 and TRBJ2-1; the D call may be TRBD1 or TRBD2 (5 bases each). The CDR3 is 16 residues long. V shed 0 bases and J shed 4 bases, with 13 bases lying between them. Looked up from germline, CDR1 is LGHNA and CDR2 is YSLEER. The CDR3 reads CASSQDRGGIYNEQFF. The CDR3 DNA is TGCGCCAGCAGCCAAGATCGGGGCGGCATATACAATGAGCAGTTCTTC.

This chain connects TRBV10-3 to TRBJ1-1; D is perhaps TRBD1 (6 bases). CDR3 length: 15 residues. CDR1 ENHRY and CDR2 SYGVKD come from the germline V gene. V was shortened by 0 bases and J by 0 bases, with 8 bases between the two germline ends. CDR3 amino acids: CAISESGGLNTEAFF. The CDR3 DNA reads TGTGCCATCAGTGAGTCCGGGGGCCTGAACACTGAAGCTTTCTTT.

This clone was counted only a few times. The chain recombines TRBV6-1 with TRBJ2-3; 9 bases map to TRBD2. CDR1 and CDR2 (germline): MNHNS, SASEGT. Losses at the gene ends were 1 base for V and 1 base for J; bases not matched to a gene: 6. The CDR3 runs to 17 residues. CDR3 DNA sequence: TGTGCCAGCAGTGAAGAAGTAGCGGGAGACGGCACAGATACGCAGTATTTT. It encodes CASSEEVAGDGTDTQYF.

The genes are TRBV5-1 and TRBJ1-1; weak D call: TRBD1 (5 bases). CDR3 size: 14 residues. Germline V gene lookup returns CDR1 SGHRS and CDR2 YFSETQ. V shed 0 bases and J shed 2 bases, with 8 bases lying between them. CDR3 protein: CASSLARGNTEAFF. The CDR3 DNA follows: TGCGCCAGCAGCTTGGCTCGGGGCAACACTGAAGCTTTCTTT.

The V call is TRBV19, the J call TRBJ2-7, with D tentatively TRBD1 (5 bases). V lost 11 bases to trimming and J lost 0 bases, with 17 bases between them. CDR3 length equals 14 residues. Germline V gene sequence: CDR1 LNHDA, CDR2 SQIVND (reference sequence). CDR3 in DNA: TGTGCCGTGGGGCCGGGTACTTCCTCCTACGAGCAGTACTTC. It specifies CAVGPGTSSYEQYF.

The chain carries TRBV5-6 and TRBJ2-2; D gene ambiguous. This CDR3 comprises 12 residues. The V end was cut by 1 base, the J end by 5 bases, with 3 bases between. Germline V gene data show CDR1 as SGHDT and CDR2 as YYEEEE. The CDR3 region is CASSLNTGELFF. The CDR3 region has the DNA TGTGCCAGCAGCTTGAATACCGGGGAGCTGTTTTTT.

This rearrangement joins TRBV19 to TRBJ1-1, with 7 positions matching TRBD1. The ends lost 3 bases at V and 4 bases at J; junction bases unmatched: 8. This CDR3 comprises 15 residues. Looked up from germline, CDR1 is LNHDA and CDR2 is SQIVND (reference sequence). As DNA, the CDR3 is TGTGCCAGTAGTATTTATAAGGGGGCTGGCACTGAAGCTTTCTTT. It codes for CASSIYKGAGTEAFF.

CDR3 in amino acids: CASSGRDSSYEQYF. As DNA, the CDR3 is TGTGCCAGCAGTGGCCGGGACAGCTCCTACGAGCAGTACTTC. The genes are TRBV25-1 and TRBJ2-7; TRBD1 matches 7 bases. This CDR3 has 14 residues. The V gene end was trimmed by 4 bases and the J gene end by 0 bases; junction bases not matched to a gene: 3. CDR1 is MGHDK and CDR2 is SYGVNS in the germline V gene.

The chain combines TRBV6-1 with TRBJ2-5; 9 bases are a match to TRBD2. The J segment lost 4 bases and the V segment lost 8 bases, leaving 8 bases of the junction unmatched. CDR1 and CDR2 from the germline V gene are MNHNS and SASEGT. The CDR3 sequence is 14 residues long. DNA for the CDR3: TGTGCCAGCCGTAGCGGGAGTTACGGAGAGACCCAGTACTTC. Encoded protein: CASRSGSYGETQYF.

The chain uses TRBV4-3 and TRBJ1-4; D call uncertain. The ends were cut back, 7 bases at V and 0 bases at J, with 18 bases in the middle. Germline lookup yields CDR1 LGHNA and CDR2 YSLEER. The CDR3 consists of 17 residues. The CDR3 here is CASTASRDTATNEKLFF. The CDR3 DNA follows: TGCGCCAGCACAGCCTCGAGAGATACCGCAACTAATGAAAAACTGTTTTTT.

The chain recombines TRBV7-9 with TRBJ2-2; 14 positions match TRBD2. V gave up 5 bases and J gave up 6 bases; unmatched junction bases: 14. This CDR3 has 19 amino acids. Per germline, CDR1 SEHNR and CDR2 FQNEAQ (reference sequence). The DNA for the CDR3 is TGTGCCAGCAGCCCAAGACTAGCGGGGGGGCCGAGGGCGGCCGGGGAGCTGTTTTTT. Translated, it gives CASSPRLAGGPRAAGELFF.

V is TRBV29-1 and J is TRBJ2-4; a possible D gene is TRBD1 (6 bases). This CDR3 is 13 amino acids long. Per the germline V gene, CDR1 is SQVTM and CDR2 is ANQGSEA. With 4 bases removed from V and 0 bases from J, the gap between germline ends came to 7 bases. The CDR3, as DNA: TGCAGCGTTGGGGGGCTAGCCAAAAACATTCAGTACTTC. This sequence encodes CSVGGLAKNIQYF. The full variable domain, its missing parts supplied by reference TRBV29-1 and TRBJ2-4, is SAVISQKPSRDICQRGTSLTIQCQVDSQVTMMFWYRQQPGQSLTLIATANQGSEATYESGFVIDKFPISRPNLTFSTLTVSNMSPEDSSIYLCSVGGLAKNIQYFGAGTRLSVL.

The genes are TRBV29-1 and TRBJ2-2; 9 bases are shared with TRBD1. Germline loops: CDR1 SQVTM, CDR2 ANQGSEA. Germline trimming cut 7 bases from V and 4 bases from J; bases unmatched to any gene: 4. CDR3 length: 13 residues. The CDR3 DNA follows: TGCAGCGGGACAGGGGAGACCACCGGGGAGCTGTTTTTT. It specifies CSGTGETTGELFF.

The V and J genes are TRBV5-6 and TRBJ2-2; 9 nucleotides agree with TRBD1. Germline V lookup: CDR1 SGHDT, CDR2 YYEEEE. The CDR3 runs 19 residues. V lost 0 bases, J lost 8 bases, and 17 bases stayed unmatched. CDR3 bases: TGTGCCAGCAGCTTGGGCCGTTGGGGGACAGGGAACTTTATTGGGGAGCTGTTTTTT. It yields the protein CASSLGRWGTGNFIGELFF.

This clone was picked up one time. This CDR3 reads CSARVLNEQFF. As DNA, the CDR3 is TGCAGTGCGAGGGTTCTCAATGAGCAGTTCTTC. V is TRBV20-1 and J is TRBJ2-1; maybe TRBD2 (5 bases). The CDR3 contains 11 residues. Germline V gene lookup returns CDR1 DFQATT and CDR2 SNEGSKA (reference sequence). Trimming removed 6 bases at V and 6 bases at J, with 9 bases between.

With respect to this clone: One end of the junction does not line up with germline, which may come from a read error. The rearrangement links TRBV7-7 to TRBJ2-5; 8 nucleotides agree with TRBD2. In germline, CDR1 is SSHAT, CDR2 FNYEAQ (reference sequence). CDR3 length: 13 amino acids. The CDR3 coding sequence is TGTGCTAGCAGCTCGGGGGGGCAAGAGACCCAGTACTTC. It translates to CASSSGGQETQYF.